One and the same sample provided the 16 T cell receptor beta chains below, sequenced in a study of pediatric ulcerative colitis. Libraries were prepared by immunoSEQ multiplex PCR; TCRdb keeps only in-frame clonotypes and omits some of them. The sample contains approximately 22,000 clones, 71% of which appear only once. One to two pinch biopsies were taken from the rectum during colonoscopy. The sequenced sample consisted of gut tissue. These receptors were taken from a boy aged 5-17 years with severe ulcerative colitis.

The chain employs TRBV5-4 and TRBJ2-2, with a weak D call TRBD2 (5 bases). The CDR3 runs to 17 residues. V lost 3 bases to trimming and J lost 3 bases, with 18 bases between them. CDR1 SGHNT and CDR2 YYREEE come from the germline V gene (reference sequence). The CDR3 nucleotides read TGTGCCAGCAGCTCCCTGTACTCCTCCGGGGACACCGGGGAGCTGTTTTTT. The encoded protein is CASSSLYSSGDTGELFF.

The chain is built from TRBV30 and TRBJ2-1, with 7 nucleotides matching TRBD1. The V gene's germline CDR1 is GTSNPN and CDR2 SVGIG (reference sequence). CDR3 length: 14 residues. Trimming removed 6 bases from V and 6 bases from J; junction bases left unmatched: 11. As DNA, the CDR3 is TGTGCCTGTTTCACACCGGGACAGACCAATGAGCAGTTCTTC. Its protein is CACFTPGQTNEQFF.

The chain combines TRBV7-9 with TRBJ2-1; 7 bases are shared with TRBD1. The J segment lost 5 bases and the V segment lost 5 bases, leaving 6 bases of the junction unmatched. The CDR3 covers 14 residues. The V gene's germline CDR1 is SEHNR and CDR2 FQNEAQ (reference sequence). CDR3 amino acids: CASSGLGQNNEQFF. Written as DNA, the CDR3 is TGTGCCAGCAGCGGGTTGGGACAGAACAATGAGCAGTTCTTC.

Here the CDR3 reads CAWSEQGASPLHF. CDR3 coding DNA: TGTGCCTGGAGCGAACAGGGGGCCTCACCCCTCCACTTT. The genes are TRBV30 and TRBJ1-6; 9 nucleotides agree with TRBD1. V was clipped by 3 bases and J by 10 bases; unmatched bases: 4. Germline assignment: CDR1 GTSNPN and CDR2 SVGIG (reference sequence). The CDR3 sequence is 13 residues long. The full variable domain, with the rest looked up from reference TRBV30 and TRBJ1-6, is SQTIHQWPATLVQPVGSPLSLECTVEGTSNPNLYWYRQAAGRGLQLLFYSVGIGQISSEVPQNLSASRPQDRQFILSSKKLLLSDSGFYLCAWSEQGASPLHFGNGTRLTVT.

V and J are TRBV7-8 and TRBJ1-4, with TRBD1 matching 7 bases. CDR3 length: 14 amino acids. Trimming removed 1 base from V and 7 bases from J; junction bases left unmatched: 3. Per the germline V gene, CDR1 is SGHVS and CDR2 is FQNEAQ. The CDR3 is CASSLEGQSEKLFF. CDR3 coding DNA: TGTGCCAGCAGCTTAGAGGGACAGAGTGAAAAACTGTTTTTT. Full variable domain (rest looked up from reference TRBV7-8 and TRBJ1-4): GAGVSQSPRYKVAKRGQDVALRCDPISGHVSLFWYQQALGQGPEFLTYFQNEAQLDKSGLPSDRFFAERPEGSVSTLKIQRTQQEDSAVYLCASSLEGQSEKLFFGSGTQLSVL.

The J gene is TRBJ2-7, the V gene TRBV2, with TRBD1 matching 7 bases. Germline V gene lookup returns CDR1 SNHLY and CDR2 FYNNEI. The junction had 8 bases not matched to a gene; V was cut back by 4 bases and J by 8 bases. CDR3 length: 13 amino acids. The CDR3 coding sequence is TGTGCCAGCAGTGGAGAGACAGGGTTAAAGCAGTACTTC. Its protein product is CASSGETGLKQYF.

The V call is TRBV5-1, the J call TRBJ2-2; D is ambiguous. CDR1 is SGHRS, CDR2 YFSETQ, per germline. The CDR3 consists of 15 residues. The V and J ends lost 3 bases and 8 bases respectively, with 17 bases between them. Here the CDR3 DNA reads TGCGCCAGCAGCTGGGCAGGCACCTCAGGAGGGGAGCTGTTTTTT. The encoded protein is CASSWAGTSGGELFF.

The chain joins TRBV18 to TRBJ2-5; 8 bases fit TRBD1. Germline CDR1 and CDR2: KGHSH and LQKENI. CDR3 length: 15 amino acids. V shed 4 bases, J shed 1 base, and the junction held 5 bases outside the gene matches. CDR3 sequence reads: CASSHLGQGQETQYF. The CDR3 nucleotides read TGTGCCAGCTCACATCTAGGACAGGGCCAAGAGACCCAGTACTTC.

This sequence joins TRBV5-1 and TRBJ1-1, with 9 bases lining up with TRBD1. The CDR3 sequence is 16 residues long. From germline, CDR1 is SGHRS and CDR2 YFSETQ. V shed 0 bases, J shed 1 base, and the junction held 4 bases outside the gene matches. CDR3 coding DNA: TGCGCCAGCAGCTTGGGACTGGGACAGGGGAACACTGAAGCTTTCTTT. Translated, it gives CASSLGLGQGNTEAFF.

The V call is TRBV9, the J call TRBJ1-2; the D is unclear. Per germline, CDR1 SGDLS and CDR2 YYNGEE. Trimming shortened V by 5 bases and J by 4 bases, and 15 bases separated the two germline ends. The CDR3 totals 14 residues. The CDR3 loop reads CASSEQGLAYGYTF. DNA for the CDR3: TGTGCCAGCAGTGAACAAGGACTGGCCTATGGCTACACCTTC.

This clone was seen a handful of times. The V gene is TRBV30, the J gene TRBJ1-1, with unresolved D. This CDR3 has 11 residues. V lost 2 bases, J lost 3 bases, and 4 bases lay in between. CDR1 is GTSNPN and CDR2 is SVGIG in the germline V gene (reference sequence). CDR3 bases: TGTGCCTGGAGTTATCACACTGAAGCTTTCTTT. Amino acid sequence: CAWSYHTEAFF. The full variable domain, completed using reference TRBV30 and TRBJ1-1, is SQTIHQWPATLVQPVGSPLSLECTVEGTSNPNLYWYRQAAGRGLQLLFYSVGIGQISSEVPQNLSASRPQDRQFILSSKKLLLSDSGFYLCAWSYHTEAFFGQGTRLTVV.

The chain has TRBV6-1 and TRBJ1-1; D is ambiguous. The germline CDR1 and CDR2 sequences are MNHNS and SASEGT. V was pared by 2 bases and J by 3 bases, with 7 bases between. The CDR3 length is 13 residues. In DNA form, the CDR3 reads TGTGCCAGCAGTGAAACGGAGTACACTGAAGCTTTCTTT. Protein sequence: CASSETEYTEAFF.

This clone counts as medium-sized. The chain employs TRBV6-5 and TRBJ1-5, with 10 positions matching TRBD1. Per germline, CDR1 MNHEY and CDR2 SVGAGI. The CDR3 loop spans 16 amino acids. V lost 6 bases to trimming and J lost 1 base; unmatched junction nucleotides: 6. DNA of the CDR3: TGTGCCAGCAGATACGGGACAGGGGTAAGCAATCAGCCCCAGCATTTT. As protein: CASRYGTGVSNQPQHF.

The chain employs TRBV28 and TRBJ2-1; 9 nucleotides line up with TRBD2. This CDR3 spans 15 amino acids. The germline gives CDR1 MDHEN, CDR2 SYDVKM. V was clipped by 6 bases and J by 0 bases; unmatched bases: 3. Here the CDR3 reads CASSAGGSSYNEQFF. CDR3 in DNA: TGTGCCAGCAGCGCGGGGGGGAGCTCCTACAATGAGCAGTTCTTC.

V gene TRBV10-2 combines with J gene TRBJ2-5; D is possibly TRBD2 (6 bases). The germline CDR1 and CDR2 sequences are WSHSY and SAAADI. CDR3 length: 15 residues. V was trimmed by 5 bases and J by 2 bases, leaving 15 bases between them. CDR3 amino acids: CASSSSLATQETQYF. CDR3 sequence (DNA): TGCGCCAGCAGTTCGTCTCTAGCGACACAAGAGACCCAGTACTTC.

The rearrangement joins TRBV15 to TRBJ2-1; 11 bases map to TRBD2. Germline-derived CDR1 and CDR2 are LNHNV and YYDKDF (reference sequence). J gave up 4 bases and V 1 base, and 3 bases lay outside the gene matches. The CDR3 extends over 16 amino acids. CDR3 region: CATSRGRLAGYNEQFF. In DNA form, the CDR3 reads TGTGCCACCAGCAGAGGTAGACTAGCGGGATACAATGAGCAGTTCTTC.